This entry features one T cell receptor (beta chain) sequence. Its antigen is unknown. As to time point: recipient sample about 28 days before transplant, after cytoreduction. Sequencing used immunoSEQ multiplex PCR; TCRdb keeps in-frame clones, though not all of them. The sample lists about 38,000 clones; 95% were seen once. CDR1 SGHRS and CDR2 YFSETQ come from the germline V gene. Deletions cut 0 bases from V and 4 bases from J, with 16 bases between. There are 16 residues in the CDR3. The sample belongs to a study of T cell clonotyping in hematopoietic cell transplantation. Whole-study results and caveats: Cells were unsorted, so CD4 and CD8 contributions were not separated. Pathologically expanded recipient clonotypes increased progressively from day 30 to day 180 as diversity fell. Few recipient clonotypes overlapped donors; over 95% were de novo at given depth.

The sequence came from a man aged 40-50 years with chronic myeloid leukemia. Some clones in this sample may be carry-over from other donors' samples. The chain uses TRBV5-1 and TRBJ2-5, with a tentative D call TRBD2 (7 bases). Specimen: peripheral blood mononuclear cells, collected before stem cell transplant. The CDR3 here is CASSLEGGASGETQYF. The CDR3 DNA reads TGCGCCAGCAGCTTGGAAGGGGGGGCCTCGGGAGAGACCCAGTACTTC.